Shown below are 23 T cell receptor beta chains from a single sample sequenced in a study of blood T cells in healthy people across ages. Alongside a J-beta primer mix, a sample-barcoded 5' primer served in a second PCR lasting about 6 to 12 cycles. TCRdb passed the 5' RACE reads through MiXCR, listing each CDR3 protein once. The sample yields more than 1.4 million distinct CDR3 sequences, 42% seen once. Sequenced material: blood. The source is a woman aged 18-29 years in good health.

This chain joins TRBV7-9 and TRBJ2-5; D possibly corresponds to TRBD2 (6 bases). V lost 2 bases and J 6 bases, leaving 16 bases between the germline ends. This CDR3 has 15 amino acids. CDR1 is SEHNR and CDR2 is FQNEAQ in the germline V gene (reference sequence). CDR3 coding DNA: TGTGCCAGCAGCTTACCGTGGGGGGTCTCGAAGACCCAGTACTTC. Protein sequence: CASSLPWGVSKTQYF.

V is TRBV20-1 and J is TRBJ2-1; possible D gene TRBD2, 5 bases. CDR3 length equals 17 residues. The germline V gene has CDR1 DFQATT and CDR2 SNEGSKA (reference sequence). The ends were cut back, 3 bases at V and 0 bases at J, with 18 bases in the middle. As DNA, the CDR3 is TGCAGTGCTAGCGGTTCTAGCCTCTTTAGCTCCTACAATGAGCAGTTCTTC. It yields the protein CSASGSSLFSSYNEQFF.

The genes are TRBV7-2 and TRBJ2-1; TRBD1 is a possible D gene (6 bases). Germline assignment: CDR1 SGHTA and CDR2 FQGNSA. The CDR3 extends over 13 amino acids. V was cut by 5 bases and J by 7 bases, with 12 bases left in between. The CDR3 reads CASSLQGRNEQFF. The CDR3 DNA reads as TGTGCCAGCAGCCTACAGGGTAGGAATGAGCAGTTCTTC.

This clonotype was seen a handful of times. V and J are TRBV5-1 and TRBJ1-1; the D gene is possibly TRBD1 (5 bases). The germline V and J ends were trimmed by 5 bases and 4 bases, with 15 bases remaining between them. Germline V CDR1 and CDR2: SGHRS, YFSETQ. This CDR3 is 14 amino acids long. CDR3 in amino acids: CASREAYRRTEAFF. CDR3 bases: TGCGCCAGCAGAGAAGCCTACAGGCGCACTGAAGCTTTCTTT.

The gene calls are TRBV7-9 and TRBJ2-3; the match to TRBD1 covers 7 bases. Germline V gene data show CDR1 as SEHNR and CDR2 as FQNEAQ (reference sequence). The J segment lost 3 bases and the V segment lost 2 bases, leaving 8 bases of the junction unmatched. The CDR3 length is 16 residues. The CDR3 is CASSLSTGGQTDTQYF. The CDR3 nucleotides read TGTGCCAGCAGCTTATCGACTGGGGGACAGACAGATACGCAGTATTTT.

This clonotype was seen once. This chain joins TRBV12-3 or TRBV12-4 and TRBJ2-3; 14 positions agree with TRBD2. The V and J ends lost 5 bases and 0 bases, in that order; junction bases with no gene match: 19. The CDR3 runs to 22 residues. CDR3 protein: CASSHRTGLSTSGRASTDTQYF. CDR3 bases: TGTGCCAGCAGTCACCGGACAGGGCTTTCGACTAGCGGGAGGGCAAGCACAGATACGCAGTATTTT.

Only a few counts were recorded for this clonotype. The V and J genes are TRBV12-3 or TRBV12-4 and TRBJ1-2; possibly TRBD1 for D (6 bases). The CDR3 consists of 12 residues. The germline V and J ends were trimmed by 7 bases and 6 bases, with 12 bases remaining between them. The CDR3 sequence: CASTVTGNGYTF. The CDR3 region has the DNA TGTGCCAGCACCGTCACAGGGAATGGCTACACCTTC.

The chain has TRBV2 and TRBJ2-1, with D perhaps TRBD1 (5 bases). This CDR3 has 12 residues. Germline CDR1 and CDR2: SNHLY and FYNNEI. The V end lost 2 bases, the J end lost 14 bases, and 13 bases lay between the germline ends. The CDR3 here is CASSEFSDIEFF. CDR3 bases: TGTGCCAGCAGTGAATTTTCGGACATCGAGTTCTTC.

This chain uses TRBV24-1 with TRBJ2-5, with D perhaps TRBD1 (5 bases). The CDR3 runs to 14 residues. CDR1 and CDR2 (germline): KGHDR, SFDVKD. V shed 7 bases and J shed 0 bases, with 11 bases lying between them. The CDR3 loop reads CATRSTGYQETQYF. Here the CDR3 DNA reads TGTGCCACCAGGTCTACAGGATACCAAGAGACCCAGTACTTC.

J is TRBJ2-7 and V is TRBV4-2, with TRBD1 as a possible D gene (5 bases). The CDR3 is made up of 13 amino acids. V shed 4 bases and J shed 5 bases, with 12 bases lying between them. Germline CDR1 is LGHNA and CDR2 is YNFKEQ. CDR3 nucleotides: TGTGCCAGCAGCCCCCGGCAGGGCCACGAGCAGTACTTC. This codes for CASSPRQGHEQYF.

The chain combines TRBV6-5 with TRBJ2-7; 12 nucleotides match TRBD2. The CDR3 spans 15 residues. J gave up 0 bases and V 7 bases, and 4 bases lay outside the gene matches. Germline values: CDR1 MNHEY, CDR2 SVGAGI. The CDR3 protein is CASKRTSGDSYEQYF. In DNA, the CDR3 is TGTGCCAGCAAACGGACTAGCGGGGACTCCTACGAGCAGTACTTC.

V is TRBV5-5 and J is TRBJ2-7; 7 nucleotides line up with TRBD2. Germline values: CDR1 SGHKS, CDR2 YYEKEE (reference sequence). The V segment lost 5 bases and the J segment 6 bases; nucleotides outside the gene matches: 11. The CDR3 sequence is 14 residues long. CDR3 in DNA: TGTGCCAGCAGAACGACTAGCACTGAAGGCGAGCAGTACTTC. Translating it yields CASRTTSTEGEQYF. Based on the CDR3 plus reference TRBV5-5 and TRBJ2-7, the full variable domain is DAGVTQSPTHLIKTRGQQVTLRCSPISGHKSVSWYQQVLGQGPQFIFQYYEKEERGRGNFPDRFSARQFPNYSSELNVNALLLGDSALYLCASRTTSTEGEQYFGPGTRLTVT.

The chain uses TRBV6-1 and TRBJ2-7, with D hard to call. V was pared by 5 bases and J by 0 bases, with 8 bases between. Germline V gives CDR1 MNHNS, CDR2 SASEGT. This CDR3 is built from 13 residues. In nucleotides, the CDR3 is TGTGCCAGCAGTTCGACACTCTCCTACGAGCAGTACTTC. Its translation: CASSSTLSYEQYF.

The rearrangement joins TRBV4-1 to TRBJ1-2, with a tentative D call TRBD1 (6 bases). The ends were cut back, 7 bases at V and 6 bases at J, with 15 bases in the middle. Per germline, CDR1 MGHRA and CDR2 YSYEKL. CDR3 length: 13 residues. The CDR3 is CASTEKGGDGYTF. The CDR3 DNA is TGCGCCAGCACCGAAAAGGGGGGGGATGGCTACACCTTC.

This chain uses TRBV20-1 with TRBJ2-5, with D hard to call. The CDR3 consists of 13 residues. Between the trimmed V and J ends, which lost 2 bases and 1 base, there was a span of 8 bases. The germline V gene encodes CDR1 DFQATT and CDR2 SNEGSKA (reference sequence). The CDR3 bases are TGCAGTGCTAGAAAACAGACCCAAGAGACCCAGTACTTC. Protein product: CSARKQTQETQYF.

This clonotype was found a few times. CDR3 region: CSARDLTSGSITDTQYF. CDR3 DNA: TGCAGTGCTAGAGATCTGACTAGCGGCAGTATCACAGATACGCAGTATTTT. J is TRBJ2-3 and V is TRBV20-1, with TRBD2 matching 9 bases. CDR1 and CDR2 (germline): DFQATT, SNEGSKA (reference sequence). V dropped 0 bases and J dropped 2; count of bases not matched to a gene: 9. CDR3 size: 17 residues.

A word on this clonotype: The junction shows a germline mismatch at one end, possibly a read error. The chain couples TRBV10-2 to TRBJ2-7; D may be TRBD1 or TRBD2 (5 bases each). Germline-derived CDR1 and CDR2 are WSHSY and SAAADI. The CDR3 is 15 amino acids. The CDR3 region has the DNA TGCGTCAGCAGTAACCGGGACCCAACTTTTACCGAGCAGTACTTC. This gives the protein CVSSNRDPTFTEQYF.

This clonotype was counted a few times. The chain has TRBV18 and TRBJ1-4; TRBD1 agrees at 8 bases. Unmatched junction bases numbered 6, after V lost 4 bases and J lost 5 bases. CDR3 length: 15 amino acids. Germline V gives CDR1 KGHSH, CDR2 LQKENI. The CDR3 loop reads CASSRSTGDNEKLFF. Written as DNA, the CDR3 is TGTGCCAGCTCACGTTCGACAGGGGACAATGAAAAACTGTTTTTT.

The chain uses TRBV2 and TRBJ1-2, with no clear D. The CDR3 runs to 14 residues. In germline, CDR1 is SNHLY, CDR2 FYNNEI. Trimming took off 6 bases at V and 0 bases at J, with 11 bases between the two ends. CDR3 region: CASRFESANYGYTF. Written as DNA, the CDR3 is TGTGCCAGCAGATTCGAGTCCGCTAACTATGGCTACACCTTC.

The V and J genes are TRBV12-3 or TRBV12-4 and TRBJ2-1; no clear D gene. This CDR3 contains 14 residues. The V end was cut by 6 bases, the J end by 9 bases, with 18 bases between. The CDR3 nucleotides read TGTGCCAGCAGCCGCCATGGTGGGTTAGGTGAGCAGTTCTTC. It encodes CASSRHGGLGEQFF.

The gene calls are TRBV20-1 and TRBJ1-6; 10 bases are shared with TRBD1. The junction had 13 bases not matched to a gene; V was cut back by 3 bases and J by 8 bases. The CDR3 runs 17 residues. Germline CDR1 is DFQATT and CDR2 is SNEGSKA (reference sequence). The CDR3 sequence: CSASWDRGILVDSPLHF. As DNA, the CDR3 is TGCAGTGCTAGTTGGGACAGGGGAATCCTTGTGGATTCACCCCTCCACTTT.

This sequence joins TRBV12-3 or TRBV12-4 and TRBJ2-3; perhaps TRBD1 as D (5 bases). V lost 3 bases, J lost 0 bases, and 13 bases lay in between. The CDR3 sequence is 16 residues long. In DNA, the CDR3 is TGTGCCAGCAGTTTTGGGCGGACAACTAGCACAGATACGCAGTATTTT. Translation: CASSFGRTTSTDTQYF.

In this sample, this clonotype turned up a few times. V gene TRBV7-9 combines with J gene TRBJ2-7; D is uncertain. Germline lookup yields CDR1 SEHNR and CDR2 FQNEAQ (reference sequence). The CDR3 covers 16 residues. Trimming left V 6 bases short and J 0 bases short, with 18 bases between. CDR3 amino acids: CASSFSLGFSSYEQYF. CDR3 in DNA: TGTGCCAGCAGTTTTTCCCTCGGGTTCAGCTCCTACGAGCAGTACTTC.